This T cell receptor (beta chain) was retrieved from a study of cytomegalovirus exposure and HLA in healthy donors. Study observations and caveats: Segments of the TCR beta V type were, in most cases, productive about 87% or about 30% of the time in an earlier analysis.

Researchers ran the PCR with 60 Vbeta and 13 Jbeta primers. Clones were read by immunoSEQ multiplex PCR, and TCRdb kept only the in-frame ones, dropping some. The sample yields under 200,000 clones, roughly 80% seen once. This CDR3 contains 14 residues. The V gene lost 2 bases and the J gene lost 5 bases, with 13 bases spanning the gap. Germline V CDR1 and CDR2: SGHRS, YFSETQ. Comment on this clone: As yet, its antigen is unknown.

The chain links TRBV5-1 to TRBJ2-5; a weak D match, TRBD1 (6 bases). This receptor was identified in a female donor in good health and CMV-seronegative. Sequences were obtained from PBMCs. The CDR3 DNA reads as TGCGCCAGCAGCTTTTCAGGGGATCGGGAGACCCAGTACTTC. This sequence encodes CASSFSGDRETQYF.